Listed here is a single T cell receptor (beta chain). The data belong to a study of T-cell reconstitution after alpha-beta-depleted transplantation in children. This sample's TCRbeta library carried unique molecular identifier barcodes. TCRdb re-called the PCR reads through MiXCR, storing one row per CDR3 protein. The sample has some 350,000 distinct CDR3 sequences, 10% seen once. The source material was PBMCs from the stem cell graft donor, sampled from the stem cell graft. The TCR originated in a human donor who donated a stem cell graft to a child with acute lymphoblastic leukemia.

CDR3 in DNA: TGTGCCAGCACGGGTCTGGGTCGCACAGATACGCAGTATTTT. It is translated as CASTGLGRTDTQYF. The gene calls are TRBV27 and TRBJ2-3; D unresolved. Between the trimmed V and J ends, which lost 7 bases and 1 base, there was a span of 12 bases. This CDR3 spans 14 amino acids. Germline-derived CDR1 and CDR2 are MNHEY and SMNVEV (reference sequence).